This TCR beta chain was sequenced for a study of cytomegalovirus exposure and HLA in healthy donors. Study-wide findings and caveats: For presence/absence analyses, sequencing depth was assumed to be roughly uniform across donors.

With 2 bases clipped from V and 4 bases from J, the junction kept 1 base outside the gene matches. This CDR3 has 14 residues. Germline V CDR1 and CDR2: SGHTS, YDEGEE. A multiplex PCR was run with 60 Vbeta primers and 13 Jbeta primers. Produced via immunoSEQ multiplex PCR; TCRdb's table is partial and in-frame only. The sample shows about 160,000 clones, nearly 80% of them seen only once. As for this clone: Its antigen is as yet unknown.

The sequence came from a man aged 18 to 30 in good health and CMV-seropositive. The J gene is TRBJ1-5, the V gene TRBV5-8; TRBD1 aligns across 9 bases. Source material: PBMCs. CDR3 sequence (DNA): TGTGCCAGCAGCTTCGGGACAGGGAATCAGCCCCAGCATTTT. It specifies CASSFGTGNQPQHF. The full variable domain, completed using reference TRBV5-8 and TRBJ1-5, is EAGVTQSPTHLIKTRGQQATLRCSPISGHTSVYWYQQALGLGLQFLLWYDEGEERNRGNFPPRFSGRQFPNYSSELNVNALELEDSALYLCASSFGTGNQPQHFGDGTRLSIL.